A selection of T cell receptor beta chains follows, all from one sample in a study of CD8+ T cells in alopecia areata. Here immunoSEQ multiplex PCR was the method, and the copy in TCRdb shows in-frame clones only, minus some. In the table there are roughly 200,000 clones, 63% of which are singletons. Sequenced here: CD4+ T cells sorted from blood, sampled at week 0. These receptors were obtained from a human donor with alopecia areata. The CDR3 runs from the conserved cysteine through the conserved F or W. The order of the fields is V gene, J gene, clone size, D gene, CDR3 DNA, CDR3 protein. A D gene is named only where the DNA matches it firmly. A clone size is listed for some rows: how often the clone was seen (once, few, many), or a class if it is expanded.

V gene: TRBV27; J gene: TRBJ2-2; clone size: NA; D gene: NA; CDR3 DNA: TGTGCCAGCAGTTCAGGGGGGAGCACCGGGGAGCTGTTTTTT; CDR3 protein: CASSSGGSTGELFF
V gene: TRBV20-1; J gene: TRBJ1-2; clone size: NA; D gene: NA; CDR3 DNA: TGCAGTGCTAGGCACAACTATGGCTACACCTTC; CDR3 protein: CSARHNYGYTF
V gene: TRBV29-1; J gene: TRBJ2-3; clone size: NA; D gene: NA; CDR3 DNA: TGCAGCGTAACCGGGGGCTTAACAAGCACAGATACGCAGTATTTT; CDR3 protein: CSVTGGLTSTDTQYF
V gene: TRBV25-1; J gene: TRBJ2-1; clone size: once; D gene: NA; CDR3 DNA: TGTGCCAGCACCGGCGTTAGGAATGAGCAGTTCTTC; CDR3 protein: CASTGVRNEQFF
V gene: TRBV20-1; J gene: TRBJ2-3; clone size: once; D gene: NA; CDR3 DNA: TGCAGTGCTGGCGAGGTAGATACGCAGTATTTT; CDR3 protein: CSAGEVDTQYF
V gene: TRBV7-2; J gene: TRBJ1-6; clone size: once; D gene: NA; CDR3 DNA: TGTGCCAGCAGCTACAAGGGAAGGGATAATTCACCCCTCCACTTT; CDR3 protein: CASSYKGRDNSPLHF
V gene: TRBV27; J gene: TRBJ2-6; clone size: NA; D gene: TRBD1; CDR3 DNA: TGTGCCAGCAGTTTAACCACAGGGGCTGGGGCCAACGTCCTGACTTTC; CDR3 protein: CASSLTTGAGANVLTF
V gene: TRBV12-5; J gene: TRBJ2-3; clone size: few; D gene: TRBD2; CDR3 DNA: TGTGCTAGTGGTTTGTCCAGACTAGCGGATACGCAGTATTTT; CDR3 protein: CASGLSRLADTQYF
V gene: TRBV29-1; J gene: TRBJ2-2; clone size: NA; D gene: NA; CDR3 DNA: TGCAGCGTCAGGGTGGCCGGGGAGCTGTTTTTT; CDR3 protein: CSVRVAGELFF
V gene: TRBV4-3; J gene: TRBJ2-3; clone size: NA; D gene: TRBD2; CDR3 DNA: TGCGCCAGCAGCCAAGAAGGACCAGGGACTAGCGGGGGCATCACAGATACGCAGTATTTT; CDR3 protein: CASSQEGPGTSGGITDTQYF
V gene: TRBV29-1; J gene: TRBJ2-7; clone size: NA; D gene: TRBD2; CDR3 DNA: TGCAGCGTTCTGCGCGGGGGTTCGAGGGAGCAGTACTTC; CDR3 protein: CSVLRGGSREQYF
V gene: TRBV7-8; J gene: TRBJ2-7; clone size: once; D gene: NA; CDR3 DNA: TGTGCCAGCAGCTTAGAGGCAGGGGTGGCCTACGAGCAGTACTTC; CDR3 protein: CASSLEAGVAYEQYF
V gene: TRBV11-2; J gene: TRBJ1-2; clone size: NA; D gene: NA; CDR3 DNA: TGTGCCAGCAGCTTTCCCCTTCTAGGCTATGGCTACACCTTC; CDR3 protein: CASSFPLLGYGYTF
V gene: TRBV29-1; J gene: TRBJ1-1; clone size: few; D gene: NA; CDR3 DNA: TGCAGCGTTGGGGGAAGGACTCTTCAGGGCACTGAAGCTTTCTTT; CDR3 protein: CSVGGRTLQGTEAFF
V gene: TRBV29-1; J gene: TRBJ2-1; clone size: NA; D gene: NA; CDR3 DNA: TGCAGCGTGATACTTATTGTTGGGAATGAGCAGTTCTTC; CDR3 protein: CSVILIVGNEQFF
V gene: TRBV9; J gene: TRBJ2-5; clone size: few; D gene: NA; CDR3 DNA: TGTGCCAGCAGCCAGGAGGGTCAGACCCAGTACTTC; CDR3 protein: CASSQEGQTQYF
V gene: TRBV29-1; J gene: TRBJ1-2; clone size: NA; D gene: NA; CDR3 DNA: TGCAGCGCCCGGGACAACTACTATGGCTACACCTTC; CDR3 protein: CSARDNYYGYTF
V gene: TRBV29-1; J gene: TRBJ1-4; clone size: once; D gene: NA; CDR3 DNA: TGCAGCGTTGAGCTGGGGGAAAAACTGTTTTTT; CDR3 protein: CSVELGEKLFF
V gene: TRBV7-3; J gene: TRBJ1-6; clone size: NA; D gene: TRBD1; CDR3 DNA: TGTGCCAGCAGCCCCGGACAGGGGGTCTCACCCCTCCACTTT; CDR3 protein: CASSPGQGVSPLHF
V gene: TRBV5-1; J gene: TRBJ2-3; clone size: NA; D gene: TRBD1; CDR3 DNA: TGCGCCAGCAGCAAGGACAGGGGTTCAGATACGCAGTATTTT; CDR3 protein: CASSKDRGSDTQYF
V gene: TRBV15; J gene: TRBJ2-1; clone size: few; D gene: NA; CDR3 DNA: TGTGCCACCAGCAGACCTCAGGACTACAATGAGCAGTTCTTC; CDR3 protein: CATSRPQDYNEQFF
V gene: TRBV18; J gene: TRBJ2-7; clone size: NA; D gene: TRBD1; CDR3 DNA: TGTGCCAGCTCACCGGGGACAGGGCTAACCTACGAGCAGTACTTC; CDR3 protein: CASSPGTGLTYEQYF
V gene: TRBV5-1; J gene: TRBJ2-1; clone size: NA; D gene: TRBD2; CDR3 DNA: TGCGCCAGCAGTGAAGCGGGGGGGCCGTGGAATGAGCAGTTCTTC; CDR3 protein: CASSEAGGPWNEQFF
V gene: TRBV5-4; J gene: TRBJ2-2; clone size: NA; D gene: NA; CDR3 DNA: TGTGCCAGCAGTCCGCAGGCGGGGAACACCGGGGAGCTGTTTTTT; CDR3 protein: CASSPQAGNTGELFF
V gene: TRBV6-5; J gene: TRBJ1-6; clone size: few; D gene: NA; CDR3 DNA: TGTGCCAGCACAGACTATAATTCACCCCTCCACTTT; CDR3 protein: CASTDYNSPLHF
V gene: TRBV14; J gene: TRBJ1-2; clone size: once; D gene: NA; CDR3 DNA: TGTGCCAGCAGCCAATTCCCGAATGGCTACACCTTC; CDR3 protein: CASSQFPNGYTF
V gene: TRBV6-5; J gene: TRBJ1-2; clone size: NA; D gene: TRBD1; CDR3 DNA: TGTGCCAGCAGTCGGGACAGGGGATATGATGGCTACACCTTC; CDR3 protein: CASSRDRGYDGYTF
V gene: TRBV28; J gene: TRBJ1-2; clone size: NA; D gene: TRBD1; CDR3 DNA: TGTGCCAGCAGTTTAGGCCGATTGGACAGGCCCAACTATGGCTACACCTTC; CDR3 protein: CASSLGRLDRPNYGYTF
V gene: TRBV30; J gene: TRBJ2-1; clone size: NA; D gene: NA; CDR3 DNA: TGTGCCTGGAGTGCCCTCAATGAGCAGTTCTTC; CDR3 protein: CAWSALNEQFF
V gene: TRBV29-1; J gene: TRBJ2-5; clone size: NA; D gene: NA; CDR3 DNA: TGCAGCGTTGAGGCGGGGCGGATAGAGACCCAGTACTTC; CDR3 protein: CSVEAGRIETQYF
V gene: TRBV10-3; J gene: TRBJ2-5; clone size: few; D gene: NA; CDR3 DNA: TGTGCCATCAGCGGACAGCACCAAGAGACCCAGTACTTC; CDR3 protein: CAISGQHQETQYF
V gene: TRBV6-1; J gene: TRBJ2-7; clone size: NA; D gene: NA; CDR3 DNA: TGTGCCAGCAGGGAGAACATCATATACGAGCAGTACTTC; CDR3 protein: CASRENIIYEQYF
V gene: TRBV6-4; J gene: TRBJ2-1; clone size: few; D gene: TRBD1; CDR3 DNA: TGTGCCAGCAGTGACAACACAGGGGCTGAGCAGTTCTTC; CDR3 protein: CASSDNTGAEQFF
V gene: TRBV5-6; J gene: TRBJ1-6; clone size: NA; D gene: NA; CDR3 DNA: TGTGCCAGCAGCCTCCTCCCCCAGGCCGAGGATTCACCCCTCCACTTT; CDR3 protein: CASSLLPQAEDSPLHF
V gene: TRBV7-2; J gene: TRBJ2-7; clone size: few; D gene: TRBD2; CDR3 DNA: TGTGCCAGCAGCTTAGGGGGACTAGCTTCCTACGAGCAGTACTTC; CDR3 protein: CASSLGGLASYEQYF
V gene: TRBV5-1; J gene: TRBJ1-2; clone size: NA; D gene: TRBD1; CDR3 DNA: TGCGCCAGCAGTCAAGACAGGGTAATTGGCTACACCTTC; CDR3 protein: CASSQDRVIGYTF
V gene: TRBV25-1; J gene: TRBJ2-7; clone size: NA; D gene: NA; CDR3 DNA: TGTGCCAGCAGTGAAGGGTTCTCCTACGAGCAGTACTTC; CDR3 protein: CASSEGFSYEQYF
V gene: TRBV10-2; J gene: TRBJ1-5; clone size: NA; D gene: TRBD1; CDR3 DNA: TGCGCCAGCAGCGGGACAGGGGGCAATCAGCCCCAGCATTTT; CDR3 protein: CASSGTGGNQPQHF
V gene: TRBV7-2; J gene: TRBJ1-2; clone size: NA; D gene: NA; CDR3 DNA: TGTGCCAGCAGCTTAGCGGATGCTGGCTACACCTTC; CDR3 protein: CASSLADAGYTF
V gene: TRBV29-1; J gene: TRBJ2-3; clone size: NA; D gene: NA; CDR3 DNA: TGCAGCGTGTCGCGGCGGGGGCTACACACAGATACGCAGTATTTT; CDR3 protein: CSVSRRGLHTDTQYF
V gene: TRBV9; J gene: TRBJ2-3; clone size: NA; D gene: NA; CDR3 DNA: TGTGCCAGCAGCGTCAGGGATACGCAGTATTTT; CDR3 protein: CASSVRDTQYF
V gene: TRBV2; J gene: TRBJ2-7; clone size: NA; D gene: TRBD1; CDR3 DNA: TGTGCCAGCACCTTCTCGGACAGGGGGCGCGGGGAGCAGTACTTC; CDR3 protein: CASTFSDRGRGEQYF